This T cell receptor beta chain comes out of a study of shared clonotypes between healthy human individuals. For the study at large: The donor pool was made up of two women and three men aged 18 to 49. Overall study results and limits: Clonotypes not shared had lower generation probabilities than those common to all four donors.

This table comes from immunoSEQ multiplex PCR, and its TCRdb copy is limited to in-frame clones, with some not included. The table has about 710,000 clones, about 80% seen once. In germline, CDR1 is MNHEY, CDR2 SMNVEV (reference sequence). V was shortened by 4 bases and J by 0 bases, with 7 bases between the two germline ends. CDR3 length: 14 amino acids. With respect to this clone: The antigen is not known.

The chain joins TRBV27 to TRBJ1-5, with unresolved D. This receptor was identified in a woman in her twenties or thirties in good health. The sequencing input was memory CD4+ T cells sorted from blood. Subset given: CD45RA-negative fraction. CDR3 in amino acids: CASSSGYSNQPQHF. CDR3 nucleotide sequence: TGTGCCAGCAGTTCCGGATATAGCAATCAGCCCCAGCATTTT.